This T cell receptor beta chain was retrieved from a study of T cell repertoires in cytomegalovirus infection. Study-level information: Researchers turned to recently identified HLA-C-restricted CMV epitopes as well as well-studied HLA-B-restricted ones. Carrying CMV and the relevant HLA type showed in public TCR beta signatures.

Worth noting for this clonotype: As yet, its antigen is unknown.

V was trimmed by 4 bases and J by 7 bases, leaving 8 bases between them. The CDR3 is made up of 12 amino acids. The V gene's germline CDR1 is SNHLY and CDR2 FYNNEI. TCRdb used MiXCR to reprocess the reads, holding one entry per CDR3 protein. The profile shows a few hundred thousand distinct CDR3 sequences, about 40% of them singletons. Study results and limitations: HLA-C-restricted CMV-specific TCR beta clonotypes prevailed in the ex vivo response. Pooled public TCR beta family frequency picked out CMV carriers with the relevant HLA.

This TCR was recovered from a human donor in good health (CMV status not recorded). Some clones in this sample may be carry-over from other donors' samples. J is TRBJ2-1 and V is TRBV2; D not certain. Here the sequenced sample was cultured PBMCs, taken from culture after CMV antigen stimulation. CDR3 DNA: TGTGCCAGCAGTGTATGGGAAAATGAGCAGTTCTTC. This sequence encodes CASSVWENEQFF.